Listed below are T cell receptor beta chains from one sample, sequenced in a study of cytomegalovirus exposure and HLA in healthy donors. The protocol was immunoSEQ multiplex PCR, while the TCRdb copy is restricted to in-frame clones and leaves out a portion. The table shows about 57,000 clones, with roughly 93% occurring only once. Material for sequencing was PBMCs. The source is a woman under 30 in good health and CMV-seronegative. Each CDR3 is given with its conserved first and last residue. Each record gives: J gene, D gene, clone size, V gene, CDR3 DNA, CDR3 protein. A D gene is named only where the DNA matches it firmly. Size is omitted from some rows. Given values are once, few, many or a class for expanded clones.

TRBJ2-5 | TRBD2 | - | TRBV5-8 | TGTGCCAGCAGCCCAGAGTACGGGGGGGAGACCCAGTACTTC | CASSPEYGGETQYF
TRBJ1-2 | TRBD1 | - | TRBV9 | TGTGCCAGCAGCGAGGAGACAGGGTCTAATGGCTACACCTTC | CASSEETGSNGYTF
TRBJ2-1 | TRBD1 | - | TRBV11-2 | TGTGCCAGCAGCTTAAGGGGGACAGGGGCCCTTTACAATGAGCAGTTCTTC | CASSLRGTGALYNEQFF
TRBJ2-3 | TRBD1 | - | TRBV29-1 | TGCAGCGTCAGTTATGCAGGGGGCTTCACAGATACGCAGTATTTT | CSVSYAGGFTDTQYF
TRBJ1-2 | TRBD1 | - | TRBV30 | TGTGCCTGGAGCGCCGGGACAGAGAACTATGGCTACACCTTC | CAWSAGTENYGYTF
TRBJ2-5 | - | - | TRBV5-1 | TGCGCCAGCAGCTTACCAGGGGATGGGACCCAGTACTTC | CASSLPGDGTQYF
TRBJ2-7 | - | - | TRBV6-1 | TGTGCCAGCAAGACCCTCAGGCCTTACGAGCAGTACTTC | CASKTLRPYEQYF
TRBJ2-4 | - | - | TRBV13 | TGTGCCAGCAGCTTTACGGGGGAAGCCAAAAACATTCAGTACTTC | CASSFTGEAKNIQYF
TRBJ2-7 | TRBD2 | - | TRBV2 | TGTGCCAGCAGTGAAGCGGGTAGCGGGGGGATATACGAGCAGTACTTC | CASSEAGSGGIYEQYF
TRBJ2-3 | TRBD2 | once | TRBV19 | TGTGCCAGTAGTATAAACCTAGCGGGAGTGACAGATACGCAGTATTTT | CASSINLAGVTDTQYF
TRBJ2-2 | - | - | TRBV6-4 | TGTGCCAGCAGTGACTCCACGAACACCGGGGAGCTGTTTTTT | CASSDSTNTGELFF
TRBJ2-3 | TRBD2 | few | TRBV10-3 | TGTGCCATCAGAGAGGGAGCGGGGTTCACAGATACGCAGTATTTT | CAIREGAGFTDTQYF
TRBJ2-3 | TRBD2 | - | TRBV5-1 | TGCGCCAGCAGCTTGGGGGGGACTAGCGGGATGAAGACAGATACGCAGTATTTT | CASSLGGTSGMKTDTQYF
TRBJ1-2 | - | - | TRBV7-2 | TGTGCCAGCAGCTTAGGAGCCGAAGCTAACTATGGCTACACCTTC | CASSLGAEANYGYTF
TRBJ1-4 | - | - | TRBV5-1 | TGCGCCAGCAGCCTCCTTGGGACAAAAAATGAAAAACTGTTTTTT | CASSLLGTKNEKLFF
TRBJ2-1 | TRBD2 | - | TRBV10-1 | TGCGCCAGCAGTCCGGGACTAGCGGGAGTTGAGCAGTTCTTC | CASSPGLAGVEQFF